Below, 29 T cell receptor beta chains from the same sample are listed, as sequenced in a study of OX40 agonist ivuxolimab in advanced cancers. Only in-frame clones appear in the TCRdb table, and some are missing; sequencing was by immunoSEQ multiplex PCR. The sample carries about 41,000 clones, approximately 86% recorded once. The sample was CD4+ or CD8+ T cells sorted from blood, taken in a trial of the OX40 agonist ivuxolimab. These receptors originate from an adult with an advanced solid tumor such as melanoma, head and neck, liver or kidney cancer.

The chain uses TRBV2 and TRBJ2-7; either TRBD1 or TRBD2 may supply D (5 bases each). This CDR3 is 12 amino acids long. Germline-derived CDR1 and CDR2 are SNHLY and FYNNEI. V gave up 9 bases and J gave up 0 bases, with 9 bases separating them. The CDR3 coding sequence is TGTGCCAGTGGGACGGACTCCTACGAGCAGTACTTC. Amino acid sequence: CASGTDSYEQYF.

This chain links TRBV21-1 with TRBJ2-2; the D call TRBD1 from the table was never checked on the DNA. TRBV21-1 is an annotated pseudogene. CDR3 size: 14 residues. For the CDR3, the DNA is TGTGCCATCCCCGGGACAGTTTGCACCGGGGAGCTGTTTTTT. It codes for CAIPGTVCTGELFF.

In this sample, this clone turned up a few times. J is TRBJ2-7 and V is TRBV7-2; TRBD2 aligns across 8 bases. After removal of 0 bases from V and 4 bases from J, the junction contained 5 bases not matched to a gene. CDR1 SGHTA and CDR2 FQGNSA come from the germline V gene. The CDR3 runs to 15 residues. This CDR3 reads CASSLADSSGYEQYF. CDR3 sequence (DNA): TGTGCCAGCAGCTTAGCGGATTCTAGCGGGTACGAGCAGTACTTC.

The CDR3 nucleotides are TGCGCCAGCAGCCAAGGAACGGGGGGGAATAGGCAGCCCCAGCATTTT. It encodes CASSQGTGGNRQPQHF. The gene calls are TRBV4-1 and TRBJ1-5, with a weak D call TRBD1 (5 bases). The CDR3 is 16 residues long. Germline assignment: CDR1 MGHRA and CDR2 YSYEKL. V was trimmed by 1 base and J by 7 bases, leaving 17 bases between them.

J is TRBJ1-2 and V is TRBV19, with 10 bases lining up with TRBD1. The germline V gene has CDR1 LNHDA and CDR2 SQIVND (reference sequence). The CDR3 is 14 amino acids. J lost 5 bases, V lost 10 bases, and 10 bases had no gene match. CDR3 protein: CATLPRDRGYGYTF. DNA for the CDR3: TGTGCCACGTTACCCCGGGACAGGGGATATGGCTACACCTTC.

This rearrangement joins TRBV7-3 to TRBJ2-1; 7 bases line up with TRBD2. CDR3 size: 14 residues. Per the germline V gene, CDR1 is SGHTA and CDR2 is FQGTGA. J lost 5 bases, V lost 2 bases, and 3 bases had no gene match. Here the CDR3 DNA reads TGTGCCAGCAGCTTAGGGACTACGAACAATGAGCAGTTCTTC. Protein sequence: CASSLGTTNNEQFF.

The rearrangement joins TRBV30 to TRBJ2-5, with D perhaps TRBD2 (6 bases). CDR1 and CDR2 (germline): GTSNPN, SVGIG (reference sequence). Trimming removed 5 bases from V and 5 bases from J, with 6 bases in between. This CDR3 comprises 10 residues. CDR3 sequence reads: CAWGGETQYF. For the CDR3, the DNA is TGTGCCTGGGGGGGGGAGACCCAGTACTTC.

The chain couples TRBV5-1 to TRBJ2-7; 10 nucleotides align to TRBD2. In germline, CDR1 is SGHRS, CDR2 YFSETQ. CDR3 size: 17 residues. The J segment lost 0 bases and the V segment lost 0 bases, leaving 6 bases of the junction unmatched. CDR3 coding DNA: TGCGCCAGCAGCTTGGTAACTAGCGGGGCTAGCTCCTACGAGCAGTACTTC. It yields the protein CASSLVTSGASSYEQYF.

This chain connects TRBV11-2 to TRBJ2-3; perhaps D is TRBD1 or TRBD2 (6 bases each). Trimming removed 3 bases from V and 4 bases from J, with 8 bases in between. This CDR3 has 13 amino acids. Germline assignment: CDR1 SGHAT and CDR2 FQNNGV. The CDR3 region is CASSFGGSDTQYF. CDR3 DNA: TGTGCCAGCAGCTTCGGGGGCTCAGATACGCAGTATTTT.

For this clone: Other nucleotide sequences in the sample specify the same CDR3. The gene calls are TRBV27 and TRBJ2-1, with D possibly TRBD2 on 6 matching bases. The CDR3 extends over 11 amino acids. Per the germline V gene, CDR1 is MNHEY and CDR2 is SMNVEV (reference sequence). The V gene lost 5 bases and the J gene lost 9 bases, with 8 bases spanning the gap. This chain's CDR3 is CASSRSGEQFF. CDR3 in DNA: TGTGCCAGCAGTCGTAGCGGTGAGCAGTTCTTC.

This chain uses TRBV19 with TRBJ2-7, with TRBD2 identical over 7 bases. CDR1 is LNHDA and CDR2 is SQIVND in the germline V gene (reference sequence). V was pared by 3 bases and J by 3 bases, with 14 bases of the junction left unmatched. This CDR3 has 17 residues. CDR3 protein: CASSIPSFGTTIYEQYF. The DNA of the CDR3 is TGTGCCAGTAGTATTCCCTCCTTTGGGACTACCATCTACGAGCAGTACTTC.

This chain connects TRBV7-9 to TRBJ2-7, with D unclear. This CDR3 is built from 11 residues. Trimming stripped 4 bases from V and 7 bases from J, with 8 bases between. Germline lookup yields CDR1 SEHNR and CDR2 FQNEAQ (reference sequence). The CDR3 region has the DNA TGTGCCAGCAGCTCCAGCCAGGAGCAGTACTTC. Translating it yields CASSSSQEQYF.

The V gene is TRBV30, the J gene TRBJ2-5; D remains ambiguous. The CDR3 is 12 amino acids. In germline, CDR1 is GTSNPN, CDR2 SVGIG (reference sequence). V lost 3 bases to trimming and J lost 1 base, with 6 bases between them. For the CDR3, the DNA is TGTGCCTGGAGGCCCATCCAAGAGACCCAGTACTTC. Residues: CAWRPIQETQYF.

This clone was counted only a few times. J is TRBJ1-1 and V is TRBV27; D is uncertain. The CDR3 is 14 amino acids. V was cut by 3 bases and J by 2 bases, with 10 bases left in between. Germline-derived CDR1 and CDR2 are MNHEY and SMNVEV (reference sequence). In DNA form, the CDR3 reads TGTGCCAGCAGTTTGGCAGGCTTCAACACTGAAGCTTTCTTT. This gives the protein CASSLAGFNTEAFF.

The V gene is TRBV5-1, the J gene TRBJ2-1; 8 nucleotides agree with TRBD2. Trimming at V came to 6 bases and at J to 5 bases, leaving 7 bases not matched to a gene. Germline-derived CDR1 and CDR2 are SGHRS and YFSETQ. CDR3 size: 14 residues. The chain's CDR3 is CASNREGSHNEQFF. CDR3 DNA sequence: TGCGCCAGCAACCGGGAGGGCAGTCACAATGAGCAGTTCTTC.

On this clone: The junction does not match germline at one end; this may be a read error. This sequence joins TRBV19 and TRBJ2-6; tentatively, D is TRBD1 (5 bases). The CDR3 sequence is 14 residues long. Germline values: CDR1 LNHDA, CDR2 SQIVND (reference sequence). CDR3 sequence: CAIKGGSGANVLAF. The CDR3 DNA reads as TGTGCCATCAAGGGCGGCTCTGGGGCCAACGTCCTGGCTTTC.

The rearrangement joins TRBV7-9 to TRBJ2-7; D may be TRBD2 (8 bases). This CDR3 region has 14 residues. Germline lookup yields CDR1 SEHNR and CDR2 FQNEAQ (reference sequence). Trimming removed 5 bases at V and 4 bases at J, with 15 bases between. In DNA, the CDR3 is TGTGCCAGCAGCCCCGGGAGGGGGCGTTACGAGCAGTACTTC. As protein: CASSPGRGRYEQYF.

The chain links TRBV5-1 to TRBJ2-1, with TRBD2 matching 13 bases. V trimming: 0 bases; J trimming: 12 bases; junction bases outside the gene matches: 9. Germline CDR1 SGHRS, CDR2 YFSETQ. This CDR3 spans 16 amino acids. The CDR3 region has the DNA TGCGCCAGCAGCTTGGGACTAGCGGGGGGTAACCCGGGGCAGTTCTTC. Translated, it gives CASSLGLAGGNPGQFF.

The rearrangement links TRBV7-9 to TRBJ1-2; D unresolved. Trimming left V 0 bases short and J 7 bases short, with 3 bases between. Germline V gives CDR1 SEHNR, CDR2 FQNEAQ (reference sequence). The CDR3 runs to 11 residues. Here the CDR3 DNA reads TGTGCCAGCAGCTTAGCCGGTGGCTACACCTTC. This encodes CASSLAGGYTF.

This sequence joins TRBV19 and TRBJ2-3; 7 bases match TRBD2. V shed 5 bases, J shed 1 base, and the junction held 6 bases outside the gene matches. CDR3 length equals 15 residues. From germline, CDR1 is LNHDA and CDR2 SQIVND (reference sequence). The CDR3 coding sequence is TGTGCCAGTAGTCCGAGTCGGGGGGGCACAGATACGCAGTATTTT. Translated, it gives CASSPSRGGTDTQYF.

The chain couples TRBV5-5 to TRBJ2-5; possible D gene TRBD1, 5 bases. Germline V lookup: CDR1 SGHKS, CDR2 YYEKEE (reference sequence). The V end was cut by 0 bases, the J end by 4 bases, with 10 bases between. There are 14 residues in the CDR3. CDR3 sequence reads: CASSLGPQGETQYF. The CDR3 DNA is TGTGCCAGCAGCTTGGGACCCCAGGGAGAGACCCAGTACTTC.

This chain joins TRBV9 and TRBJ1-3; maybe TRBD1 (6 bases). CDR1 is SGDLS, CDR2 YYNGEE, per germline. V lost 3 bases, J lost 0 bases, and 10 bases lay in between. The CDR3 has 15 amino acids. CDR3 sequence: CASSAGTNSGNTIYF. In DNA form, the CDR3 reads TGTGCCAGCAGCGCGGGGACAAACTCTGGAAACACCATATATTTT. Full variable domain (rest looked up from reference TRBV9 and TRBJ1-3): DSGVTQTPKHLITATGQRVTLRCSPRSGDLSVYWYQQSLDQGLQFLIQYYNGEERAKGNILERFSAQQFPDLHSELNLSSLELGDSALYFCASSAGTNSGNTIYFGEGSWLTVV.

As DNA, the CDR3 is TGCAGTGCTCTAAGACAGCATGGCTACACCTTC. Residues: CSALRQHGYTF. The V call is TRBV20-1, the J call TRBJ1-2; D is possibly TRBD1 (5 bases). Trimming cost V 5 bases and J 6 bases, with 10 bases left between them. This CDR3 region has 11 residues. From germline, CDR1 is DFQATT and CDR2 SNEGSKA (reference sequence).

J is TRBJ1-6 and V is TRBV30; TRBD1 might be the D (5 bases). Trimming pared 0 bases from V and 10 bases from J, leaving 13 bases between. The CDR3 extends over 14 amino acids. CDR1 is GTSNPN, CDR2 SVGIG, per germline (reference sequence). This chain's CDR3 is CAWSVQAGSSPLHF. CDR3 nucleotides: TGTGCCTGGAGTGTACAGGCAGGGAGCTCACCCCTCCACTTT.

J is TRBJ2-7 and V is TRBV7-9; D is undetermined. The V end was cut by 5 bases, the J end by 5 bases, with 16 bases between. In germline, CDR1 is SEHNR, CDR2 FQNEAQ (reference sequence). The CDR3 consists of 14 residues. DNA of the CDR3: TGTGCCAGCAGCCCCGGCCAGGCCCTCAACGAGCAGTACTTC. Amino acids: CASSPGQALNEQYF.

The rearrangement links TRBV6-6 to TRBJ2-6, with 9 bases fitting TRBD1. The V segment lost 5 bases and the J segment 0 bases; nucleotides outside the gene matches: 2. The germline V gene has CDR1 MNHNY and CDR2 SVGAGI (reference sequence). This CDR3 contains 16 residues. For the CDR3, the DNA is TGTGCCAGCAGTCCGACAGGGGGCTCTGGGGCCAACGTCCTGACTTTC. It yields the protein CASSPTGGSGANVLTF.

The rearrangement links TRBV28 to TRBJ2-4; 7 positions agree with TRBD1. Per the germline V gene, CDR1 is MDHEN and CDR2 is SYDVKM. V gave up 6 bases and J gave up 7 bases; unmatched junction bases: 9. This CDR3 has 14 residues. The CDR3 DNA reads TGTGCCAGCAGCCATACACAGGGGCGGAACATTCAGTACTTC. Protein sequence: CASSHTQGRNIQYF.

This clone occurred once. The rearrangement uses TRBV2 and TRBJ1-3; maybe TRBD1 (6 bases). Trimming left V 6 bases short and J 3 bases short, with 18 bases between. This CDR3 has 16 residues. Germline lookup yields CDR1 SNHLY and CDR2 FYNNEI. The DNA for the CDR3 is TGTGCCAGCAGCGAAACGGGGGCGCCGGGTGGAAACACCATATATTTT. Encoded protein: CASSETGAPGGNTIYF. Filled out from reference TRBV2 and TRBJ1-3, the complete variable domain reads EPEVTQTPSHQVTQMGQEVILRCVPISNHLYFYWYRQILGQKVEFLVSFYNNEISEKSEIFDDQFSVERPDGSNFTLKIRSTKLEDSAMYFCASSETGAPGGNTIYFGEGSWLTVV.

This clone was seen only once. V gene TRBV5-4 combines with J gene TRBJ2-2; D ambiguous. This CDR3 is built from 14 residues. Per the germline V gene, CDR1 is SGHNT and CDR2 is YYREEE (reference sequence). V was pared by 1 base and J by 7 bases, with 11 bases between. In nucleotides, the CDR3 is TGTGCCAGCAGCTTGTCGGAGAGTCTCGGGGAGCTGTTTTTT. It encodes CASSLSESLGELFF.